The 20 T cell receptor beta chains below come from one sample, sequenced in a study of blood T cell repertoires in COVID-19. Generated by immunoSEQ multiplex PCR, the TCRdb table keeps only in-frame clones and is missing some. The sample has some 170,000 clones; roughly 80% are singletons. Material: peripheral blood. Every receptor here comes from a woman between 70 and 85 years old with acute or convalescent COVID-19.

The chain uses TRBV5-4 and TRBJ2-3; 10 nucleotides agree with TRBD2. Germline CDR1 and CDR2: SGHNT and YYREEE (reference sequence). The CDR3 sequence is 16 residues long. Losses at the gene ends were 2 bases for V and 0 bases for J; bases not matched to a gene: 3. The CDR3 sequence is CASSLGLAASTDTQYF. As DNA, the CDR3 is TGTGCCAGCAGCTTAGGACTAGCGGCTAGCACAGATACGCAGTATTTT.

The J gene is TRBJ1-6, the V gene TRBV2, with 8 bases fitting TRBD1. The V segment lost 5 bases and the J segment 8 bases; nucleotides outside the gene matches: 5. The CDR3 is 14 residues long. The germline CDR1 and CDR2 sequences are SNHLY and FYNNEI. The CDR3 nucleotides are TGTGCCAGCAGTAGGACAGGGAGGGATTCACCCCTCCACTTT. This codes for CASSRTGRDSPLHF.

V usage is TRBV10-3 and J usage is TRBJ1-2, with 9 bases matching TRBD1. CDR3 length: 16 residues. J lost 4 bases, V lost 0 bases, and 6 bases had no gene match. Germline V gene lookup returns CDR1 ENHRY and CDR2 SYGVKD. The CDR3 DNA reads TGTGCCATCAGTGAGTCCGGGGGACAGGGCCTCTATGGCTACACCTTC. This gives the protein CAISESGGQGLYGYTF.

The gene calls are TRBV11-2 and TRBJ1-3; D is undetermined. Trimming left V 5 bases short and J 2 bases short, with 13 bases between. The CDR3 runs 15 residues. CDR1 and CDR2 (germline): SGHAT, FQNNGV. This chain's CDR3 is CASSLGVQTGNTIYF. DNA for the CDR3: TGTGCCAGCAGCCTTGGTGTACAGACTGGAAACACCATATATTTT.

The V call is TRBV6-5, the J call TRBJ2-4; D remains unclear. Per the germline V gene, CDR1 is MNHEY and CDR2 is SVGAGI. Trimming removed 2 bases from V and 7 bases from J, with 12 bases in between. This CDR3 has 14 amino acids. DNA for the CDR3: TGTGCCAGCAGTTACAGTTTTGTCGGGAACATTCAGTACTTC. This translates into CASSYSFVGNIQYF.

This rearrangement joins TRBV3-1 (or the pseudogene TRBV3-2) to TRBJ1-2, with D possibly matching TRBD1 (5 bases). Trimming cost V 3 bases and J 7 bases, with 12 bases left between them. This CDR3 has 13 amino acids. The V gene's germline CDR1 is LGHDT and CDR2 YNNKEL (reference sequence). CDR3 region: CASSQQYGGGYTF. The CDR3 DNA sequence: TGTGCCAGCAGCCAGCAGTACGGGGGTGGCTACACCTTC.

The chain combines TRBV12-3 or TRBV12-4 with TRBJ2-7; D may be TRBD2 (5 bases). The V and J ends lost 4 bases and 5 bases respectively, with 9 bases between them. The CDR3 sequence is 12 residues long. The CDR3 region is CASSSPGDEQYF. The CDR3 region has the DNA TGTGCCAGCAGTTCGCCCGGGGACGAGCAGTACTTC.

In the case of this clone: The sample has other DNA sequences that encode this CDR3 too. The chain employs TRBV19 and TRBJ1-1; the D gene is possibly TRBD1 (5 bases). The CDR3 length is 13 residues. The V end lost 5 bases, the J end lost 1 base, and 8 bases lay between the germline ends. Germline CDR1 reads LNHDA; CDR2 reads SQIVND (reference sequence). Here the CDR3 reads CASSLGQNTEAFF. In DNA, the CDR3 is TGTGCCAGTAGTCTAGGACAGAACACTGAAGCTTTCTTT.

The V and J genes are TRBV5-1 and TRBJ2-3; 9 bases are a match to TRBD2. J was trimmed by 2 bases and V by 4 bases; bases with no gene match: 2. This CDR3 spans 14 amino acids. In germline, CDR1 is SGHRS, CDR2 YFSETQ. CDR3 DNA sequence: TGCGCCAGCAGCGCTAGCGGGATCACAGATACGCAGTATTTT. Its translation: CASSASGITDTQYF.

In DNA, the CDR3 is TGTGCCAGCAGTTACCTACTAGCGGGAGAGGCCGGGGAGCTGTTTTTT. It codes for CASSYLLAGEAGELFF. V and J are TRBV6-2 or TRBV6-3 and TRBJ2-2, with TRBD2 matching 11 bases. J was trimmed by 6 bases and V by 2 bases; bases with no gene match: 5. The CDR3 extends over 16 amino acids. CDR1 is MNHEY, CDR2 SVGEGT, per germline.

This chain links TRBV28 with TRBJ1-5; TRBD1 aligns across 7 bases. CDR1 and CDR2 (germline): MDHEN, SYDVKM. V trimming: 2 bases; J trimming: 5 bases; junction bases outside the gene matches: 15. The length of the CDR3 is 18 residues. The CDR3 loop is CASSLRPLTGVYDQPQHF. The CDR3 DNA reads TGTGCCAGCAGTTTAAGGCCCCTCACAGGGGTTTACGATCAGCCCCAGCATTTT.

This clone was recorded only once. The chain is built from TRBV3-1 (or the pseudogene TRBV3-2) and TRBJ2-5; 7 nucleotides line up with TRBD2. The CDR3 loop spans 16 amino acids. The V and J ends lost 1 base and 0 bases, in that order; junction bases with no gene match: 5. Germline CDR1 LGHDT, CDR2 YNNKEL (reference sequence). The CDR3 sequence: CASSQVLAVYQETQYF. CDR3 nucleotides: TGTGCCAGCAGCCAAGTGCTAGCGGTGTACCAAGAGACCCAGTACTTC.

A single count supports this clone. The gene calls are TRBV9 and TRBJ2-6; no definite D call. This CDR3 region has 15 residues. Trimming cost V 5 bases and J 1 base, with 10 bases left between them. Germline V gives CDR1 SGDLS, CDR2 YYNGEE. This CDR3 reads CASSIIGSGANVLTF. DNA for the CDR3: TGTGCCAGCAGTATAATCGGGTCTGGGGCCAACGTCCTGACTTTC.

This chain connects TRBV7-8 to TRBJ2-7; 9 bases map to TRBD1. Germline CDR1 SGHVS, CDR2 FQNEAQ. This CDR3 has 16 amino acids. V gave up 3 bases and J gave up 7 bases; unmatched junction bases: 13. The CDR3 DNA sequence: TGTGCCAGCAGCTTGCTCCGCGGACAGGGGCCACCAGAGCAGTACTTC. The encoded protein is CASSLLRGQGPPEQYF.

The rearrangement joins TRBV5-4 to TRBJ1-3, with a weak D call TRBD1 (5 bases). V gave up 0 bases and J gave up 11 bases, with 12 bases separating them. Germline CDR1 is SGHNT and CDR2 is YYREEE (reference sequence). The CDR3 contains 13 residues. DNA for the CDR3: TGTGCCAGCAGCTTGGAGGGTTTCAGGGCCATATATTTT. Protein product: CASSLEGFRAIYF.

The chain links TRBV7-2 to TRBJ2-7, with D maybe TRBD2 (5 bases). Trimming removed 5 bases from V and 0 bases from J, with 14 bases in between. Per germline, CDR1 SGHTA and CDR2 FQGNSA. This CDR3 is built from 15 residues. CDR3 loop: CASSTRLGSSYEQYF. DNA for the CDR3: TGTGCCAGCAGCACCCGATTGGGGAGCTCCTACGAGCAGTACTTC.

V and J are TRBV6-6 and TRBJ2-7; 8 bases align to TRBD2. This CDR3 has 15 residues. Trimming removed 6 bases from V and 4 bases from J; junction bases left unmatched: 11. Germline loops: CDR1 MNHNY, CDR2 SVGAGI (reference sequence). DNA for the CDR3: TGTGCCAGCAGCTCCCGGGGAGCGGGGGTATACGAGCAGTACTTC. This gives the protein CASSSRGAGVYEQYF.

The J gene is TRBJ2-1, the V gene TRBV6-5; TRBD2 aligns across 8 bases. This CDR3 region has 16 residues. V was pared by 4 bases and J by 0 bases, with 5 bases of the junction left unmatched. Germline lookup yields CDR1 MNHEY and CDR2 SVGAGI. CDR3 in DNA: TGTGCCAGCAGTTCCACTAGCGGAAGCTCCTACAATGAGCAGTTCTTC. It codes for CASSSTSGSSYNEQFF.

The genes are TRBV27 and TRBJ1-6, with D perhaps TRBD1 (6 bases). Per germline, CDR1 MNHEY and CDR2 SMNVEV (reference sequence). Trimming removed 0 bases from V and 7 bases from J, with 10 bases in between. The CDR3 length is 15 residues. CDR3 sequence reads: CASSLSQGRNSPLHF. The CDR3 DNA is TGTGCCAGCAGTTTATCACAGGGTAGGAATTCACCCCTCCACTTT.

The chain carries TRBV5-1 and TRBJ2-3, with TRBD2 identical over 7 bases. Germline V gene data show CDR1 as SGHRS and CDR2 as YFSETQ. The CDR3 length is 14 residues. V shed 2 bases, J shed 2 bases, and the junction held 2 bases outside the gene matches. In nucleotides, the CDR3 is TGCGCCAGCAGCTTAAGCGGGGACACAGATACGCAGTATTTT. Its translation: CASSLSGDTDTQYF.